The clone carrying this TCR beta chain was picked up many times. Its antigen remains unidentified. The entry originates in a study of T cells in Graves' hyperthyroidism and ophthalmopathy. The junction had 8 bases not matched to a gene; V was cut back by 5 bases and J by 9 bases. Looked up from germline, CDR1 is KGHSH and CDR2 is LQKENI. This CDR3 is built from 15 residues. What was amplified from RNA transcripts were TCR beta CDR3 regions. Carried out on the TCR CDR3, a first-round RT-PCR used the HTBI primer set. TCRdb used MiXCR to reprocess the multiplex PCR reads, holding one entry per CDR3 protein. The table has under 450,000 distinct CDR3 sequences, 15% to 19% seen once; the top ten hold 13% to 15%. Study-wide points: Ophthalmopathy was model-predicted a median around 6.7 months pre-onset. Expanded thyroid clonotypes (above 0.001) were mostly also found in blood.

Sequencing was done on a sample of blood. The chain uses TRBV18 and TRBJ2-1; 12 positions match TRBD2. This sequence originates from a woman between 18 and 29 years old with Graves' hyperthyroidism. The CDR3 region is CASSSTSGSLVEQFF. DNA for the CDR3: TGTGCCAGCTCATCGACTAGCGGGAGCTTGGTTGAGCAGTTCTTC.